This TCR beta chain was captured by sequencing in a study of neurological immune-mediated disorders. One entry per CDR3 protein results from TCRdb running MiXCR on the 5' RACE reads. The sample lists about 74,000 distinct CDR3 sequences, 4% to 6% occurring once. Study conclusions and caveats: None of the CDR3 amino acid sequences found in expanded clones was shared across subjects. This suggests that the TCR-beta repertoires were private in all groups. One related-CDR3 cluster, which may be a signature, held the repertoires of 18 of 34 multiple sclerosis patients after phylogenetic grouping. Multiple sclerosis was found to have the least TCR clonal expansion, below healthy controls, and HTLV-1-associated myelopathy the most.

PBMCs stored at -80 C, 2 million in total, were the source of the unsorted libraries. The sample holds many counts of this clonotype. Its antigen is not known. Germline CDR1 reads SGHRS; CDR2 reads YFSETQ. The CDR3 has 13 residues. Trimming removed 0 bases at V and 4 bases at J, with 7 bases between. The chain joins TRBV5-1 to TRBJ1-1; D remains ambiguous. This sequence was found in a man aged 18 to 30 with multiple sclerosis. The sample comprised PBMCs. CDR3 coding DNA: TGCGCCAGCAGCTTGGGGGCCGGCACTGAAGCTTTCTTT. Encoded protein: CASSLGAGTEAFF.